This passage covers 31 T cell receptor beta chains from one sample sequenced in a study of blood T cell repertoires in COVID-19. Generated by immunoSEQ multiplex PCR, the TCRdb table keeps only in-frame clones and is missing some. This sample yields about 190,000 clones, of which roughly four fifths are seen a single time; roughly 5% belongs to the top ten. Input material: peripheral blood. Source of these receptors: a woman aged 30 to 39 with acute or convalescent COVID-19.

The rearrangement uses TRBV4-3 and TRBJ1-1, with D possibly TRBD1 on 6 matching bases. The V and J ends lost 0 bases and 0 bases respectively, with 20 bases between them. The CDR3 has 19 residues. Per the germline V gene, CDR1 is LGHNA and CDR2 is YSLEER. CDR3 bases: TGCGCCAGCAGCCAAGATTATCCCCACAGGGTAAACTTGAACACTGAAGCTTTCTTT. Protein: CASSQDYPHRVNLNTEAFF.

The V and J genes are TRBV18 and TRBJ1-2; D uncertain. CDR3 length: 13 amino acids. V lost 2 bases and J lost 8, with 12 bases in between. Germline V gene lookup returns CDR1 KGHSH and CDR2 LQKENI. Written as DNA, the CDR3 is TGTGCCAGCTCACCATCGAAAAACGGGGGCTACACCTTC. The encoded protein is CASSPSKNGGYTF.

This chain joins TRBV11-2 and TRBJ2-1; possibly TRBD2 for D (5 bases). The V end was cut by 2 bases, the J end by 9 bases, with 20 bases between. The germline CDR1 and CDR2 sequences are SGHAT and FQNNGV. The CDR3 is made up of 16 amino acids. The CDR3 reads CASSLKVGGSGVEQFF. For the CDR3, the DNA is TGTGCCAGCAGCTTAAAAGTCGGTGGGAGTGGCGTTGAGCAGTTCTTC.

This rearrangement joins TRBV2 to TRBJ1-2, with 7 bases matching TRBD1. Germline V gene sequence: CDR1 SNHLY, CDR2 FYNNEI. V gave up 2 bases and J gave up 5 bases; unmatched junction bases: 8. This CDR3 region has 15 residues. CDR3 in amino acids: CASSESTGEKYGYTF. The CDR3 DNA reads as TGTGCCAGCAGTGAATCCACAGGGGAGAAGTATGGCTACACCTTC.

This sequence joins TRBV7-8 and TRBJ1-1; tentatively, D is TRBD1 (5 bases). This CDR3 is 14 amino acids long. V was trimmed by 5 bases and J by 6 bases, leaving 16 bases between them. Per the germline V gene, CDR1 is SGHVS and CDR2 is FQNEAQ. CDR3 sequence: CASSLRGGVAEAFF. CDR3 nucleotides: TGTGCCAGCAGCCTCCGGGGGGGGGTGGCTGAAGCTTTCTTT.

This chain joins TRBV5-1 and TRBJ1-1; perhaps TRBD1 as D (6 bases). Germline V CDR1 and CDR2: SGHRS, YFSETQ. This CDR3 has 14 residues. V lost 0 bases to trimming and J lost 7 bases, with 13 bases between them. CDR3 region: CASSLEGTFFEAFF. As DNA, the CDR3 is TGCGCCAGCAGCTTGGAGGGGACATTCTTTGAAGCTTTCTTT.

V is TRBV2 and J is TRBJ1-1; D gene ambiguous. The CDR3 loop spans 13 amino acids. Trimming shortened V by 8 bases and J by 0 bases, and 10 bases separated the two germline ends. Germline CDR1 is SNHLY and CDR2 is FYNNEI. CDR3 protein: CASVREMNTEAFF. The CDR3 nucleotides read TGTGCCAGCGTACGGGAAATGAACACTGAAGCTTTCTTT.

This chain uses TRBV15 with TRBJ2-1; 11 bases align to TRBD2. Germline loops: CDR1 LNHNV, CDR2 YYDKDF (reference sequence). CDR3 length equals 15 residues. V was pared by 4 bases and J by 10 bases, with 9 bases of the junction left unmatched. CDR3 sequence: CATSKPLAGVREQFF. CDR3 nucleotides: TGTGCCACCAGCAAACCACTAGCGGGGGTTCGGGAGCAGTTCTTC.

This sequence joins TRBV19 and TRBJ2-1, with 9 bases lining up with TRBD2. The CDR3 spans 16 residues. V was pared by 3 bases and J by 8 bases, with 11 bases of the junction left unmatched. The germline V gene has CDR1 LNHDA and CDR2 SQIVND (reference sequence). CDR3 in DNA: TGTGCCAGTAGTATCTTGTGGGCGGGAGGGAGGTATGAGCAGTTCTTC. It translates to CASSILWAGGRYEQFF.

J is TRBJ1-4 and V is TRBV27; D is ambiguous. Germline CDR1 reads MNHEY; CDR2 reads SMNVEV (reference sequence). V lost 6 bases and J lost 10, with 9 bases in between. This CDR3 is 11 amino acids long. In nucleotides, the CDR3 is TGTGCCAGCAGAAACTTCGGAAAACTGTTTTTT. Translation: CASRNFGKLFF.

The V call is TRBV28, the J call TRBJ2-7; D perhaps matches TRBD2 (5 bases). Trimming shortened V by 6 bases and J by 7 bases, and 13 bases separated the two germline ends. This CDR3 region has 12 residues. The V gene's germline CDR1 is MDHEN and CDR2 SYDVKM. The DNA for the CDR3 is TGTGCCAGCAGGTGGGGAGTTAAAGAGCAGTACTTC. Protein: CASRWGVKEQYF.

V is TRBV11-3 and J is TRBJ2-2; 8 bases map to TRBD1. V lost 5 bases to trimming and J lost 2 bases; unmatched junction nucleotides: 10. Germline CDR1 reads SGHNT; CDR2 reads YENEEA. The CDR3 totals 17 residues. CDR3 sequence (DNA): TGTGCCAGCAGCCCCCAAGCCGGACAGGGAAACACCGGGGAGCTGTTTTTT. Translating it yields CASSPQAGQGNTGELFF.

The CDR3 protein is CATRVGRGTGELFF. The CDR3 DNA follows: TGTGCCACCAGAGTGGGGCGGGGCACCGGGGAGCTGTTTTTT. The chain has TRBV6-5 and TRBJ2-2; weak D call: TRBD2 (6 bases). Trimming left V 10 bases short and J 4 bases short, with 16 bases between. The CDR3 totals 14 residues. Per the germline V gene, CDR1 is MNHEY and CDR2 is SVGAGI.

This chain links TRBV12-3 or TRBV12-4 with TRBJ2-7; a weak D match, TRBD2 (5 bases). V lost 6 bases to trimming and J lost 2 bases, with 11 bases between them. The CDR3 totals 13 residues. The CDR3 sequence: CASSRLGAYEQYF. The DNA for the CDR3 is TGTGCCAGCAGCCGACTCGGGGCCTACGAGCAGTACTTC.

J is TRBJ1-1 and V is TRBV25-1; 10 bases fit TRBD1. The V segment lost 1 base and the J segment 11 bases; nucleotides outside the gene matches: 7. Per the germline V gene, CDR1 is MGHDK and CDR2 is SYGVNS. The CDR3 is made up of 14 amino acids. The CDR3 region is CASSEFGTGVGAFF. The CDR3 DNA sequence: TGTGCCAGCAGTGAATTCGGGACAGGGGTTGGGGCTTTCTTT.

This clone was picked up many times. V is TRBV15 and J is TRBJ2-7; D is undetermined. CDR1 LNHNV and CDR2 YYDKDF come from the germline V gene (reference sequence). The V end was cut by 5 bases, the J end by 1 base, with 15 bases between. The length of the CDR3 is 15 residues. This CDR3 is CATSRGAITSYEQYF. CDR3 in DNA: TGTGCCACCAGCCGAGGCGCTATTACGTCCTACGAGCAGTACTTC.

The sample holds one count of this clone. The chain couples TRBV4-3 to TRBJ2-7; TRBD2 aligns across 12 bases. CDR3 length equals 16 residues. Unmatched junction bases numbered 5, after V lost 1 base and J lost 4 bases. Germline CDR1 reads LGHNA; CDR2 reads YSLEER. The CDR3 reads CASSQGLAGVVYEQYF. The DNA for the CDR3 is TGCGCCAGCAGCCAAGGACTAGCGGGAGTCGTGTACGAGCAGTACTTC.

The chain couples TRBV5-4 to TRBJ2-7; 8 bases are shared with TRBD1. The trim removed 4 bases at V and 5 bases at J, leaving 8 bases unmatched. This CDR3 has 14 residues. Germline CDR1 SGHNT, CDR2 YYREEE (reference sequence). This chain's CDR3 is CASSKGQGRHEQYF. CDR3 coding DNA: TGTGCCAGCAGCAAAGGACAGGGTCGGCACGAGCAGTACTTC.

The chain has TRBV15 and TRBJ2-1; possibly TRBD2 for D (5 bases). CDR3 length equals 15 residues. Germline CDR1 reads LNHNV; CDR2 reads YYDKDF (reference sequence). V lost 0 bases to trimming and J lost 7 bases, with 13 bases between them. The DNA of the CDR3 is TGTGCCACCAGCAGAGATGGCGGACTTGGGAATGAGCAGTTCTTC. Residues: CATSRDGGLGNEQFF.

The CDR3 bases are TGTGCCACCAGTGACAGACAGTTTAACTATGGCTACACCTTC. This sequence encodes CATSDRQFNYGYTF. The chain links TRBV24-1 to TRBJ1-2; D might be TRBD1 (5 bases). Trimming left V 4 bases short and J 1 base short, with 9 bases between. CDR1 is KGHDR and CDR2 is SFDVKD in the germline V gene. The length of the CDR3 is 14 residues.

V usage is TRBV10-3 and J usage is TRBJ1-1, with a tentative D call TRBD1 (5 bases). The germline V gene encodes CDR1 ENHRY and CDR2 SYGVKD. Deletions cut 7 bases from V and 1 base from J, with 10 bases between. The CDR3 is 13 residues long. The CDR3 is CAITRTPNTEAFF. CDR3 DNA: TGTGCCATCACGCGGACACCGAACACTGAAGCTTTCTTT.

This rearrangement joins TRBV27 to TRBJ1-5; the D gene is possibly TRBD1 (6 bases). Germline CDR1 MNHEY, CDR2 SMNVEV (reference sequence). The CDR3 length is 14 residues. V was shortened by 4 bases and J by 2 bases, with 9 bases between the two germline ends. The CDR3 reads CASSWGHRNQPQHF. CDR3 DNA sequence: TGTGCCAGCAGTTGGGGACACCGCAATCAGCCCCAGCATTTT.

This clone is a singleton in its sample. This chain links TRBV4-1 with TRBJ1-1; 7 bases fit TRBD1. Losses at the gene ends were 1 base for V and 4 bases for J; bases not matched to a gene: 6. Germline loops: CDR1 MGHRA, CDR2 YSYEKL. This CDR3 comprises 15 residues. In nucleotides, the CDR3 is TGCGCCAGCAGCCAAGGAACAGGGGCCCCCACTGAAGCTTTCTTT. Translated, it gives CASSQGTGAPTEAFF.

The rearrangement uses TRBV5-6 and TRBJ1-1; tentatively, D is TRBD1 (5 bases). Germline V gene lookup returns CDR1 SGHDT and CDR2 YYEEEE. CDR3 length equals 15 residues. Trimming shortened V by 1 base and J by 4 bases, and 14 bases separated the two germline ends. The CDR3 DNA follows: TGTGCCAGCAGCTTGCGGCGGGCCGGGGGCACTGAAGCTTTCTTT. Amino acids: CASSLRRAGGTEAFF.

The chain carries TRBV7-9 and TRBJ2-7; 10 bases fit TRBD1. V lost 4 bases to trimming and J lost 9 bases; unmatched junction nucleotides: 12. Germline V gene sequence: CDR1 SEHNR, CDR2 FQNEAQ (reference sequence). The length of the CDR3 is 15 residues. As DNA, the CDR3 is TGTGCCAGCAGCTCACCGGGACAGGGGAAAAGAGGGCAGTACTTC. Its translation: CASSSPGQGKRGQYF.

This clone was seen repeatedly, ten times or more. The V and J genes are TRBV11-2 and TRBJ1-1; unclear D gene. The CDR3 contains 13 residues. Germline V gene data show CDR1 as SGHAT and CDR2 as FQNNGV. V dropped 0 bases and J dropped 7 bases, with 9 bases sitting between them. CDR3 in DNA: TGTGCCAGCAGCTTAGATCTCCTGTTTGAAGCTTTCTTT. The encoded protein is CASSLDLLFEAFF.

The DNA of the CDR3 is TGTGCCAGCAGTCTACAAGGACAGGGGAGTCGCTATGGCTACACCTTC. As protein: CASSLQGQGSRYGYTF. The chain combines TRBV27 with TRBJ1-2; 9 nucleotides agree with TRBD1. Trimming removed 5 bases from V and 4 bases from J; junction bases left unmatched: 11. CDR3 size: 16 residues. Germline loops: CDR1 MNHEY, CDR2 SMNVEV (reference sequence).

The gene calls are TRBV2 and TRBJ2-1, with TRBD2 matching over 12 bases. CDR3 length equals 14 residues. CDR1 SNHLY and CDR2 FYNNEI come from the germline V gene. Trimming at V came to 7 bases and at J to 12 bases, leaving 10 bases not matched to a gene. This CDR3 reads CASTTSGGYRVQFF. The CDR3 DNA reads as TGTGCCAGCACAACTAGCGGGGGGTATCGTGTGCAGTTCTTC.

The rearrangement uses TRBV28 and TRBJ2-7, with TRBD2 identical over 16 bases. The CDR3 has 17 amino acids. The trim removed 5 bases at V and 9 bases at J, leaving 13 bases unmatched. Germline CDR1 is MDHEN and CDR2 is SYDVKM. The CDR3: CASSTLGLAGGPGGQYF. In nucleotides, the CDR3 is TGTGCCAGCAGTACCCTGGGACTAGCGGGAGGGCCGGGAGGGCAGTACTTC. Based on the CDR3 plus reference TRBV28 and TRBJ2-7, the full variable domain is DVKVTQSSRYLVKRTGEKVFLECVQDMDHENMFWYRQDPGLGLRLIYFSYDVKMKEKGDIPEGYSVSREKKERFSLILESASTNQTSMYLCASSTLGLAGGPGGQYFGPGTRLTVT.

The CDR3 nucleotides are TGTGCCAGCAGTTTCGGGATTACCTACGAGCAGTACTTC. Amino acids: CASSFGITYEQYF. This chain uses TRBV27 with TRBJ2-7; D might be TRBD2 (5 bases). Germline V gene data show CDR1 as MNHEY and CDR2 as SMNVEV (reference sequence). Trimming removed 3 bases at V and 2 bases at J, with 8 bases between. CDR3 length: 13 residues.

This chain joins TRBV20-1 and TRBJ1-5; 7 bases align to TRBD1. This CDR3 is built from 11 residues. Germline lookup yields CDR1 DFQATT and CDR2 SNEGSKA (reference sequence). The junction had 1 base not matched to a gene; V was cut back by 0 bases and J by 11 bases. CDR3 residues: CSARDGQAQHF. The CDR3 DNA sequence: TGCAGTGCTAGAGATGGACAGGCCCAGCATTTT.